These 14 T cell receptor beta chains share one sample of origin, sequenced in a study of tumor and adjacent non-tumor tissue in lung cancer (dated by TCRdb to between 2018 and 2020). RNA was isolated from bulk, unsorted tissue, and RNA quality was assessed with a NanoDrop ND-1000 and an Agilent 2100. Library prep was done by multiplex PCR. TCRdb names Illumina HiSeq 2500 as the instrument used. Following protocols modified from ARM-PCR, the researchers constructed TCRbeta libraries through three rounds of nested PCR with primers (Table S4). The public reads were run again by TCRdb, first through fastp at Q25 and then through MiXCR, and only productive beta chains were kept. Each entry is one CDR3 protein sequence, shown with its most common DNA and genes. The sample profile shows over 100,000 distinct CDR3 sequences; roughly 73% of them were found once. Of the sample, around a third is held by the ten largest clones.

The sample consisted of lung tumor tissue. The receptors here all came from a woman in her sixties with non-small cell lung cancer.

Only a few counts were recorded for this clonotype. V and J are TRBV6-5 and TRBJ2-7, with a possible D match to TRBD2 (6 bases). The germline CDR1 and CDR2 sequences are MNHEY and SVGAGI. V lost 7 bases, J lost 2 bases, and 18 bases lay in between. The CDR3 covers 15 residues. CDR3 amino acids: CASTTQVEGPYEQYF. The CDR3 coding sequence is TGTGCCAGCACCACGCAAGTGGAGGGACCCTACGAGCAGTACTTC.

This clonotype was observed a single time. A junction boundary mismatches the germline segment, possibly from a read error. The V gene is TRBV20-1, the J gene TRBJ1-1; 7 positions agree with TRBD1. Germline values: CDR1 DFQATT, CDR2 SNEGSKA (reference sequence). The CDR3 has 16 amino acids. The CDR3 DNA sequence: TGCAGTTCTAGGAGACAGGGTTCTCCGATGAACACTGAAGCTTTCTTT. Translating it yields CSSRRQGSPMNTEAFF.

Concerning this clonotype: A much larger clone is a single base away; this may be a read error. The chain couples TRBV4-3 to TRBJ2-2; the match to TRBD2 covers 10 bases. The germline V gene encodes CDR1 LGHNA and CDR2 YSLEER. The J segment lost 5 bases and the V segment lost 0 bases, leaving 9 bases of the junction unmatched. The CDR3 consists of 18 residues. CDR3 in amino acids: CASSQEGSGRFWTGELFF. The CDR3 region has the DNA TGCGCCAGCAGCCAAGAGGGTAGCGGGAGGTTCTGGACCGGGGAGCTGTTTTTT.

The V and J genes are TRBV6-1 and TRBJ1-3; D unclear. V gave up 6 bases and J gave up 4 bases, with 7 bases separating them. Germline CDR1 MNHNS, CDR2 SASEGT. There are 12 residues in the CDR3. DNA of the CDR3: TGTGCCAGCAGGGGAGTCGGAAACACCATATATTTT. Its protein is CASRGVGNTIYF.

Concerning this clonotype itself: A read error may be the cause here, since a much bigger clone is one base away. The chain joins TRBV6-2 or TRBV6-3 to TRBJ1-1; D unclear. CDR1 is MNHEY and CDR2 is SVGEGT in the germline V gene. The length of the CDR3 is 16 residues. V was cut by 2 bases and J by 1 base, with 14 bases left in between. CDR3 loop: CASSYIRGPGNTEAFF. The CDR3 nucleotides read TGTGCCAGCAGTTACATCCGCGGTCCAGGGAACACTGAAGCTTTCTTT.

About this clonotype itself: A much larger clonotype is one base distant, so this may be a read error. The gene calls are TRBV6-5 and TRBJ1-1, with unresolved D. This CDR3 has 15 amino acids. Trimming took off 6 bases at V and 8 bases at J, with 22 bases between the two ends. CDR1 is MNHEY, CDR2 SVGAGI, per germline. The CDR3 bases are TGTGCCAGCAGCATACGAGGACGATTACCGTTCGAAGCTTTCTTT. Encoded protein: CASSIRGRLPFEAFF.

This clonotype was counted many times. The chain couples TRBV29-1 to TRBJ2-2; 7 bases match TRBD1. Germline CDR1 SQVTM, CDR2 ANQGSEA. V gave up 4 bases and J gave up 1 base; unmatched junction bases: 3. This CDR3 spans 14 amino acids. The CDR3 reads CSVVTGENTGELFF. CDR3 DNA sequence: TGCAGCGTTGTTACAGGGGAGAACACCGGGGAGCTGTTTTTT.

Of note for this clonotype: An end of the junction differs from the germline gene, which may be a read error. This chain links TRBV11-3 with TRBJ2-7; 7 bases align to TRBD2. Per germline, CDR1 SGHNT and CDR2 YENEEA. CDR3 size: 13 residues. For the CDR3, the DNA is TGTGCCAGCAGCCCTCGACTAGCTCTCGAGCATTACTTC. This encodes CASSPRLALEHYF.

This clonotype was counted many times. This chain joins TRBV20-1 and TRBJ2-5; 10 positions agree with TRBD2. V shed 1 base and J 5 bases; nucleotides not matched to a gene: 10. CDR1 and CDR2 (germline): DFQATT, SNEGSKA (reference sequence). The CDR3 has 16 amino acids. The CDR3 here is CSARGSQREGQETQYF. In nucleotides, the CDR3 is TGCAGTGCTAGAGGCAGTCAGCGGGAGGGCCAGGAGACCCAGTACTTC.

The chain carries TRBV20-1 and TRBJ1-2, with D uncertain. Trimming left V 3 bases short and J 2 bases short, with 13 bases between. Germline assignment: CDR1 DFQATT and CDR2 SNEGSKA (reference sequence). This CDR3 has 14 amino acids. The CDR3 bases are TGCAGTGCTAGCGATCGTGGGGAAAACTATGGCTACACCTTC. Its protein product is CSASDRGENYGYTF.

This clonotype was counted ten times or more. The CDR3 loop reads CSAVRTYEQYF. The CDR3 DNA sequence: TGCAGCGCCGTGCGGACCTACGAGCAGTACTTC. The genes are TRBV29-1 and TRBJ2-7; D not certain. Germline V gene lookup returns CDR1 SQVTM and CDR2 ANQGSEA. The CDR3 is 11 amino acids. V dropped 7 bases and J dropped 2 bases, with 9 bases sitting between them.

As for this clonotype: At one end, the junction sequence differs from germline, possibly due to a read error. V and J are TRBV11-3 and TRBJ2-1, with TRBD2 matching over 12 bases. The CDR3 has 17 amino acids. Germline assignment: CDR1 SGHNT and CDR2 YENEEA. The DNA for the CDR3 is TGTACCAGCAGCTTAGAGTCGACTAGCGGGAGCCACAATGAGCGGTTTTTC. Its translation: CTSSLESTSGSHNERFF.

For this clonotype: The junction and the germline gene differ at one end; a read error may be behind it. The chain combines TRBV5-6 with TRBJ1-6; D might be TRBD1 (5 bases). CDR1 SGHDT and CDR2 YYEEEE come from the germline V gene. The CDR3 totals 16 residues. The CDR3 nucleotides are TGTACCAGCAGCCCGGACTCGGGGGTGGGCGATTCACCCCTCCACTTT. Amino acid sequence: CTSSPDSGVGDSPLHF. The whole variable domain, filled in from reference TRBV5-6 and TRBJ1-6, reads DAGVTQSPTHLIKTRGQQVTLRCSPKSGHDTVSWYQQALGQGPQFIFQYYEEEERQRGNFPDRFSGHQFPNYSSELNVNALLLGDSALYLCTSSPDSGVGDSPLHFGNGTRLTVT.

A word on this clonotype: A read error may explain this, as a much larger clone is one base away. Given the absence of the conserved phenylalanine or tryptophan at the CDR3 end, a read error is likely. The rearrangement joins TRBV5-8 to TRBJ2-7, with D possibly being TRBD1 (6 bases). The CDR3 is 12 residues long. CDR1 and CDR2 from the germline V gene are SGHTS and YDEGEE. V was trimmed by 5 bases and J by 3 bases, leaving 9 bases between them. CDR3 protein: CASSWDNYEQYL. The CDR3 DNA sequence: TGTGCCAGCAGTTGGGACAACTACGAGCAGTACTTA.